The rows below give T cell receptor beta chains drawn from one sample of a study of PD-L1 blockade in urothelial cancer. Sequenced by immunoSEQ multiplex PCR; TCRdb stores in-frame clones only, minus some. The sample shows about 50,000 clones, 70% to 90% of them seen only once. Source: PBMCs, taken around atezolizumab (anti-PD-L1) treatment. The receptor source for this set is a man between 45 and 60 years old with urothelial cancer. Each CDR3 is given with its conserved first and last residue. The D gene is left open where the match is weak. Clone sizes are given selectively: once, few, many, or a class where the clone is expanded.

size: once
V: TRBV27
J: TRBJ2-3
D: TRBD2
length: 17
DNA: TGTGCCAGCAGTTCCGGACTAGTCGGCGTTCTAGCAGATACGCAGTATTTT
CDR3: CASSSGLVGVLADTQYF

size: NA
V: TRBV4-2
J: TRBJ2-5
D: TRBD2
length: 18
DNA: TGTGCCAGCAGCCGATCGGGACTAGCGGGGGGAGTAGGAGAGACCCAGTACTTC
CDR3: CASSRSGLAGGVGETQYF

size: NA
V: TRBV5-1
J: TRBJ2-1
D: TRBD2
length: 17
DNA: TGCGCCAGCAGCTCAACTAGCGGGGGGAGCTCCTACAATGAGCAGTTCTTC
CDR3: CASSSTSGGSSYNEQFF

size: NA
V: TRBV19
J: TRBJ2-2
D: NA
length: 15
DNA: TGTGCCAGTAGTATAGGCGGACAGTACACCGGGGAGCTGTTTTTT
CDR3: CASSIGGQYTGELFF

size: NA
V: TRBV6-5
J: TRBJ1-1
D: NA
length: 14
DNA: TGTGCCAGCAGTGCCGATCAGGGTGTCACTGAAGCTTTCTTT
CDR3: CASSADQGVTEAFF

size: NA
V: TRBV29-1
J: TRBJ2-7
D: NA
length: 12
DNA: TGCAGCGTTAGTGGAGGCTCCTACGAGCAGTACTTC
CDR3: CSVSGGSYEQYF

size: NA
V: TRBV25-1
J: TRBJ2-5
D: NA
length: 15
DNA: TGTGCCAGCAGTCATCCCCGCACAGGGCGGGAGACCCAGTACTTC
CDR3: CASSHPRTGRETQYF

size: NA
V: TRBV11-2
J: TRBJ1-1
D: TRBD1
length: 17
DNA: TGTGCCAGCAGCCGCGGGACAGGGGGATTCGGGAACACTGAAGCTTTCTTT
CDR3: CASSRGTGGFGNTEAFF

size: NA
V: TRBV7-8
J: TRBJ1-1
D: TRBD1
length: 16
DNA: TGTGCCAGCAGCTTAGGGGACAGAAATAGGAACACTGAAGCTTTCTTT
CDR3: CASSLGDRNRNTEAFF

size: few
V: TRBV27
J: TRBJ2-1
D: NA
length: 16
DNA: TGTGCCAGCAGTCCTCGGGGAGGGGGGGCCCACAATGAGCAGTTCTTC
CDR3: CASSPRGGGAHNEQFF

size: NA
V: TRBV5-1
J: TRBJ2-1
D: NA
length: 16
DNA: TGCGCCAGCAGCTCCTGGACTGCCCCTGGGCACAATGAGCAGTTCTTC
CDR3: CASSSWTAPGHNEQFF

size: NA
V: TRBV7-2
J: TRBJ2-5
D: TRBD2
length: 13
DNA: TGTGCCAGCAGCCGGGGGGGGGAAGAGACCCAGTACTTC
CDR3: CASSRGGEETQYF

size: NA
V: TRBV11-2
J: TRBJ2-1
D: TRBD2
length: 16
DNA: TGTGCCAGCAGTATCCGGGGACTAGCGGGTTACAATGAGCAGTTCTTC
CDR3: CASSIRGLAGYNEQFF

size: NA
V: TRBV4-1
J: TRBJ2-5
D: NA
length: 14
DNA: TGCGCCAGCAGCCCCTCGGACTTCCAAGAGACCCAGTACTTC
CDR3: CASSPSDFQETQYF

size: NA
V: TRBV28
J: TRBJ2-7
D: NA
length: 11
DNA: TGTGCGGCGGGCAGCTCCTACGAGCAGTACTTC
CDR3: CAAGSSYEQYF

size: once
V: TRBV28
J: TRBJ2-3
D: TRBD2
length: 15
DNA: TGTGCCAGCAGCTCTCGGCGGGAGGCCACAGATACGCAGTATTTT
CDR3: CASSSRREATDTQYF

size: NA
V: TRBV6-5
J: TRBJ2-5
D: NA
length: 15
DNA: TGTGCCAGCAGTTACGCAGGGGTTCGAGGGGAGACCCAGTACTTC
CDR3: CASSYAGVRGETQYF

size: NA
V: TRBV6-1
J: TRBJ2-3
D: NA
length: 14
DNA: TGTGCCAGCAGTGATTGGCAGGGGTCAGATACGCAGTATTTT
CDR3: CASSDWQGSDTQYF

size: NA
V: TRBV7-2
J: TRBJ2-7
D: TRBD2
length: 13
DNA: TGTGCCAGCGTGGGAGGGGTTGCCTACGAGCAGTACTTC
CDR3: CASVGGVAYEQYF

size: NA
V: TRBV5-1
J: TRBJ2-7
D: NA
length: 13
DNA: TGCGCCAGCAGCCGAGATAACGTCTACGAGCAGTACTTC
CDR3: CASSRDNVYEQYF